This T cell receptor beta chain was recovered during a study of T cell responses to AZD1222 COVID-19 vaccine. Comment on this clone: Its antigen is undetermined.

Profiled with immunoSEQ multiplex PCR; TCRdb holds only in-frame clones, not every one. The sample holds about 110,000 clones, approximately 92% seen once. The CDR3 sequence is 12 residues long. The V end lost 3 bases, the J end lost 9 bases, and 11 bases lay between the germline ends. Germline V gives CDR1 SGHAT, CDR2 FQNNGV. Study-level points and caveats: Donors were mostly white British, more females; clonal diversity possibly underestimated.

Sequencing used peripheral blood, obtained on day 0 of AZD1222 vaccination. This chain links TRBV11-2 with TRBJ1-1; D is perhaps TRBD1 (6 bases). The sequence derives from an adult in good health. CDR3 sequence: CASSFGGLQAFF. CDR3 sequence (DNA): TGTGCCAGCAGCTTCGGGGGGCTCCAAGCTTTCTTT.